One sample yielded the 10 T cell receptor beta chains listed below, sequenced in a study of response to subunit inactivated influenza vaccine. From the RT-PCR reads, TCRdb called clonotypes with MiXCR, one entry per CDR3 protein. Of some 500,000 distinct CDR3 sequences in the sample, approximately 17% are singletons; the top ten hold 3%. Sequenced here: CD4+ T cells sorted from PBMCs, sampled around 25 months after vaccination. The receptors stem from a man aged 45-69 years who received an inactivated influenza vaccine.

The chain carries TRBV27 and TRBJ2-3; D is unresolved. CDR1 and CDR2 from the germline V gene are MNHEY and SMNVEV (reference sequence). The germline V and J ends were trimmed by 3 bases and 3 bases, with 13 bases remaining between them. The CDR3 covers 15 residues. The CDR3 DNA is TGTGCCAGCAGTTTCTTGCACCCTGGGACAGATACGCAGTATTTT. This codes for CASSFLHPGTDTQYF.

The V and J genes are TRBV15 and TRBJ2-4; 16 nucleotides align to TRBD2. CDR3 length: 20 residues. V dropped 5 bases and J dropped 1; count of bases not matched to a gene: 11. Looked up from germline, CDR1 is LNHNV and CDR2 is YYDKDF (reference sequence). CDR3 protein: CATSPLPGLAGGQAKNIQYF. In DNA form, the CDR3 reads TGTGCCACCAGCCCTTTACCGGGACTAGCGGGGGGGCAGGCCAAAAACATTCAGTACTTC. Full variable domain (rest looked up from reference TRBV15 and TRBJ2-4): DAMVIQNPRYQVTQFGKPVTLSCSQTLNHNVMYWYQQKSSQAPKLLFHYYDKDFNNEADTPDNFQSRRPNTSFCFLDIRSPGLGDTAMYLCATSPLPGLAGGQAKNIQYFGAGTRLSVL.

The chain joins TRBV29-1 to TRBJ1-6; possibly TRBD1 for D (6 bases). In germline, CDR1 is SQVTM, CDR2 ANQGSEA. CDR3 size: 21 residues. Between the trimmed V and J ends, which lost 4 bases and 0 bases, there was a span of 28 bases. The CDR3 loop is CSVGDPMTGGFNSSYNSPLHF. In DNA form, the CDR3 reads TGCAGCGTTGGAGACCCGATGACGGGGGGCTTTAATAGCTCCTATAATTCACCCCTCCACTTT. Looking up the rest from reference TRBV29-1 and TRBJ1-6 gives the full variable domain: SAVISQKPSRDICQRGTSLTIQCQVDSQVTMMFWYRQQPGQSLTLIATANQGSEATYESGFVIDKFPISRPNLTFSTLTVSNMSPEDSSIYLCSVGDPMTGGFNSSYNSPLHFGNGTRLTVT.

The rearrangement uses TRBV18 and TRBJ1-2; D unclear. CDR3 length: 14 residues. Germline V gives CDR1 KGHSH, CDR2 LQKENI. Deletions cut 3 bases from V and 5 bases from J, with 13 bases between. CDR3: CASSPPSLSYGYTF. CDR3 DNA sequence: TGTGCCAGCTCACCGCCGTCCCTATCGTATGGCTACACCTTC.

This clonotype was seen at least ten times. The chain has TRBV7-9 and TRBJ2-2, with TRBD1 matching over 7 bases. V was clipped by 1 base and J by 6 bases; unmatched bases: 5. The germline CDR1 and CDR2 sequences are SEHNR and FQNEAQ (reference sequence). The length of the CDR3 is 15 residues. The CDR3 sequence is CASSLGTGAAGELFF. CDR3 DNA: TGTGCCAGCAGCTTAGGGACAGGCGCCGCCGGGGAGCTGTTTTTT. The variable domain in full, with the rest retrieved from reference TRBV7-9 and TRBJ2-2, is DTGVSQNPRHKITKRGQNVTFRCDPISEHNRLYWYRQTLGQGPEFLTYFQNEAQLEKSRLLSDRFSAERPKGSFSTLEIQRTEQGDSAMYLCASSLGTGAAGELFFGEGSRLTVL.

This chain links TRBV9 with TRBJ2-3; D is tentatively TRBD1 or TRBD2 (5 bases each). The V gene's germline CDR1 is SGDLS and CDR2 YYNGEE. V was cut by 3 bases and J by 6 bases, with 14 bases left in between. This CDR3 region has 14 residues. This chain's CDR3 is CASSDRDPSDTQYF. The CDR3 nucleotides read TGTGCCAGCAGCGATAGGGACCCCAGCGATACGCAGTATTTT. The variable domain in full, completed from reference TRBV9 and TRBJ2-3, reads DSGVTQTPKHLITATGQRVTLRCSPRSGDLSVYWYQQSLDQGLQFLIQYYNGEERAKGNILERFSAQQFPDLHSELNLSSLELGDSALYFCASSDRDPSDTQYFGPGTRLTVL.

This clonotype was seen at least ten times. V usage is TRBV6-1 and J usage is TRBJ2-1; TRBD2 agrees at 8 bases. The CDR3 has 14 amino acids. CDR1 and CDR2 from the germline V gene are MNHNS and SASEGT. V shed 6 bases and J 4 bases; nucleotides not matched to a gene: 5. The CDR3 region has the DNA TGTGCCAGCAGCTCCGGGACTAGGTACAATGAGCAGTTCTTC. This codes for CASSSGTRYNEQFF.

The chain links TRBV29-1 to TRBJ1-1; perhaps TRBD1 as D (5 bases). V lost 5 bases and J lost 1, with 14 bases in between. Germline V gives CDR1 SQVTM, CDR2 ANQGSEA. This CDR3 region has 14 residues. DNA of the CDR3: TGCAGCGTTCAAGTCGAGGGACCGAACACTGAAGCTTTCTTT. Its translation: CSVQVEGPNTEAFF.

This clonotype has a handful of counts. The rearrangement uses TRBV11-2 and TRBJ2-1; 15 bases are a match to TRBD2. Germline CDR1 SGHAT, CDR2 FQNNGV. This CDR3 comprises 19 residues. J lost 9 bases, V lost 1 base, and 13 bases had no gene match. CDR3 in DNA: TGTGCCAGCAGCTTAGTTAGATCCGGACTAGCGGGAGGGCTAGGTGAGCAGTTCTTC. Protein product: CASSLVRSGLAGGLGEQFF.

The V gene is TRBV7-8, the J gene TRBJ2-3; maybe TRBD1 (5 bases). This CDR3 has 18 residues. Trimming took 1 base from V and 7 from J, leaving 24 bases between them. CDR1 and CDR2 from the germline V gene are SGHVS and FQNEAQ. The CDR3 coding sequence is TGTGCCAGCAGCTTAGTGTACGTGGGCAGGGATTCTAAAAATACGCAGTATTTT. As protein: CASSLVYVGRDSKNTQYF. Filled out from reference TRBV7-8 and TRBJ2-3, the complete variable domain reads GAGVSQSPRYKVAKRGQDVALRCDPISGHVSLFWYQQALGQGPEFLTYFQNEAQLDKSGLPSDRFFAERPEGSVSTLKIQRTQQEDSAVYLCASSLVYVGRDSKNTQYFGPGTRLTVL.